A selection of T cell receptor beta chains follows, all from one sample in a study of cytomegalovirus exposure and HLA in healthy donors. Assay used: immunoSEQ multiplex PCR; TCRdb lists only in-frame clones, some missing. Here the sample spans about 110,000 clones, about 75% being singletons. Specimen: PBMCs. Receptors were obtained from a male donor in good health and CMV-seropositive. CDR3s include the opening cysteine and the closing phenylalanine or tryptophan. A D gene is named only where the DNA matches it firmly. Only some rows state a clone size, as once, few, many or a class for expanded clones.

TRBD2 TRBJ2-2 - TRBV4-2 CASSQDGQGLAGTTGELFF TGTGCCAGCAGCCAAGACGGACAAGGACTAGCGGGAACCACCGGGGAGCTGTTTTTT
- TRBJ1-1 - TRBV4-3 CASSQKGVLMNTEAFF TGCGCCAGCAGCCAAAAGGGGGTCCTGATGAACACTGAAGCTTTCTTT
- TRBJ1-4 - TRBV19 CASSIGVVTREKLFF TGTGCCAGTAGTATCGGGGTGGTAACAAGGGAAAAACTGTTTTTT
- TRBJ2-7 - TRBV27 CASGGARSYEQYF TGTGCCAGTGGTGGGGCCCGTTCCTACGAGCAGTACTTC
TRBD2 TRBJ2-3 once TRBV27 CASSVGLAKDTQYF TGTGCCAGCAGTGTGGGACTAGCGAAAGATACGCAGTATTTT
TRBD2 TRBJ2-7 - TRBV4-2 CASREVAGGIRSYEQYF TGTGCCAGCCGGGAAGTAGCGGGGGGGATAAGATCCTACGAGCAGTACTTC
TRBD1 TRBJ1-2 - TRBV9 CASSVVGQPRDGYTF TGTGCCAGCAGCGTAGTGGGACAGCCAAGAGATGGCTACACCTTC
- TRBJ2-7 - TRBV4-2 CASSQEARSYEQYF TGTGCCAGCAGCCAAGAAGCCCGCTCCTACGAGCAGTACTTC
TRBD1 TRBJ1-5 - TRBV30 CAWSVGTVYSNQPQHF TGTGCCTGGAGTGTTGGGACAGTCTATAGCAATCAGCCCCAGCATTTT
- TRBJ1-1 - TRBV30 CAWSVISGVTEAFF TGTGCCTGGAGTGTAATTTCAGGGGTCACTGAAGCTTTCTTT
- TRBJ1-1 - TRBV7-2 CASSIQSNTEAFF TGTGCCAGCAGCATACAGTCGAACACTGAAGCTTTCTTT
TRBD1 TRBJ1-1 - TRBV6-4 CASSEGQGELNTEAFF TGTGCCAGCAGTGAGGGACAGGGAGAACTGAACACTGAAGCTTTCTTT
- TRBJ1-5 - TRBV4-3 CASSQELAGWQPQNF TGCGCCAGCAGCCAAGAGTTGGCAGGGTGGCAGCCCCAGAATTTT
TRBD2 TRBJ2-3 - TRBV12-5 CASARGGPDTQYF TGTGCTAGTGCGCGCGGGGGGCCAGATACGCAGTATTTT
- TRBJ1-5 - TRBV6-5 CASSYDRSSNQPQHF TGTGCCAGCAGTTACGACAGGTCTAGCAATCAGCCCCAGCATTTT
- TRBJ1-6 - TRBV27 CASTPGGPNSPLHF TGTGCCAGCACCCCTGGAGGGCCGAATTCACCCCTCCACTTT
TRBD1 TRBJ1-1 - TRBV25-1 CASSRTGGLNTEAFF TGTGCCAGCAGTCGGACAGGGGGTTTGAACACTGAAGCTTTCTTT
- TRBJ2-1 - TRBV5-1 CASSLIGAGYNEQFF TGCGCCAGCAGCTTGATAGGGGCTGGCTACAATGAGCAGTTCTTC
- TRBJ1-5 - TRBV7-9 CASSVSRQPQHF TGTGCCAGCAGCGTGAGCCGTCAGCCCCAGCATTTT
TRBD1 TRBJ2-7 - TRBV2 CASSVGGGRGRDEQYF TGTGCCAGCAGTGTGGGGGGAGGCAGGGGGCGCGACGAGCAGTACTTC
- TRBJ2-6 many TRBV2 CASSDSGANVLTF TGTGCCAGCAGTGACTCCGGGGCCAACGTCCTGACTTTC
- TRBJ1-2 few TRBV27 CASSSGVGYTF TGTGCCAGCAGTTCAGGGGTTGGCTACACCTTC
- TRBJ2-7 - TRBV7-2 CASSFTVSSYEQYF TGTGCCAGCAGCTTCACCGTGAGCTCCTACGAGCAGTACTTC
- TRBJ2-1 - TRBV5-4 CASSLGQGKQFF TGTGCCAGCAGCCTGGGGCAGGGAAAACAGTTCTTC
- TRBJ1-1 - TRBV5-1 CASSLISGASTEAFF TGCGCCAGCAGCTTGATTTCAGGGGCGTCCACTGAAGCTTTCTTT
- TRBJ1-3 - TRBV7-2 CASSFDRSSGNTIYF TGTGCCAGCAGCTTCGACAGGAGCTCTGGAAACACCATATATTTT
- TRBJ1-5 - TRBV19 CASSIGGGGNQPQHF TGTGCCAGTAGTATTGGTGGGGGCGGCAATCAGCCCCAGCATTTT